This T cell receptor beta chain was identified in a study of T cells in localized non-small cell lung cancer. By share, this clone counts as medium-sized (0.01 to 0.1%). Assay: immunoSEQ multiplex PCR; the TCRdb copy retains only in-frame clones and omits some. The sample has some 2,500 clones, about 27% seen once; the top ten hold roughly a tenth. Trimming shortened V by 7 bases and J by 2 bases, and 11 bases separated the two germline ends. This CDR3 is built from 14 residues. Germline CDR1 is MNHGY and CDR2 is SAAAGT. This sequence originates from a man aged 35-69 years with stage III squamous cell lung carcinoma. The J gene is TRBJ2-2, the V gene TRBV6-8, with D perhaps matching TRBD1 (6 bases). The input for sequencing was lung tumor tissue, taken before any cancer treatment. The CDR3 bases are TGTGCCAGCACGGGGACATTTAACACCGGGGAGCTGTTTTTT. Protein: CASTGTFNTGELFF.